This paragraph reports one T cell receptor beta chain. Its target is not known. The CDR3 extends 3 residues past the end of the read, so its final part is completed from the germline J gene. The sample originates from a study of T cells in women clearing cervical HPV infection. Sequencing was performed with immunoSEQ multiplex PCR; in TCRdb, only in-frame clones are kept and a portion is missing. The sample totals approximately 38,000 clones. Germline loops: CDR1 SGDLS, CDR2 YYNGEE. CDR3 length: 12 amino acids. With 3 bases removed from V and 5 bases from J, the gap between germline ends came to 9 bases. General observations from the study: CIN3+ cases had significantly higher TCR richness than controls; evenness did not differ.

Each participant carried one incident cervical HPV16 infection only. MY09/MY11 PCR detected cervical HPV DNA; dot-blot assigned genotypes. The chain couples TRBV9 to TRBJ2-7, with a weak D call TRBD2 (6 bases). The sequence was obtained from a woman between 18 and 69 years old with a cervical HPV16 infection that either progressed to CIN3+ or cleared (not recorded which). The specimen sequenced was blood buffy coat. The sequenced part of the CDR3 DNA is TGTGCCAGCAGCGCCTCGGGGGACGAG. Amino acids: CASSASGDE. The entire CDR3 reads CASSASGDEQYF.